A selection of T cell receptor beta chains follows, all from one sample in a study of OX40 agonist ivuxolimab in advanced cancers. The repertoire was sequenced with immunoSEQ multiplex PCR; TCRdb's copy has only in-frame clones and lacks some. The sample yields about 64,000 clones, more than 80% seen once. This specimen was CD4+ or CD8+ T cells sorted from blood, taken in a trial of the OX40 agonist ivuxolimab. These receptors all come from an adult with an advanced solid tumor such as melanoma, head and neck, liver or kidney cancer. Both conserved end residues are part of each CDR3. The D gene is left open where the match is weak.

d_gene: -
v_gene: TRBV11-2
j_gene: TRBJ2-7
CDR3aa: CASSHRDGGDNEQYF
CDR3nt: TGTGCCAGCAGCCACCGGGACGGTGGGGACAACGAGCAGTACTTC

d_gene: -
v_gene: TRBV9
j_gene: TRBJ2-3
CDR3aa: CASSVGTDTQYF
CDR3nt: TGTGCCAGCAGCGTAGGAACAGATACGCAGTATTTT

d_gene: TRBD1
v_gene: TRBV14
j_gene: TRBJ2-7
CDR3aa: CASSPSGTVYEQYF
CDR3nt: TGTGCCAGCAGCCCTTCTGGGACAGTCTACGAGCAGTACTTC

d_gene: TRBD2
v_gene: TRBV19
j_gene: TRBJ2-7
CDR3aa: CASSKLAGGSYEQYF
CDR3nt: TGTGCCAGTAGTAAGTTAGCGGGAGGGTCCTACGAGCAGTACTTC

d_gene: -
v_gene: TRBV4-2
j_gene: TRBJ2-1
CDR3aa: CASSQDLGAGEQFF
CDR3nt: TGTGCCAGCAGCCAAGATTTAGGAGCAGGTGAGCAGTTCTTC

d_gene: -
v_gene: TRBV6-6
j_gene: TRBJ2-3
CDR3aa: CASNPTDTDTQYF
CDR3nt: TGTGCCAGCAATCCGACGGATACAGATACGCAGTATTTT

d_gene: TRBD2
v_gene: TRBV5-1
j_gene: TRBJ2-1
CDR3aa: CASSLSGSSYNEQFF
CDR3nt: TGCGCCAGCAGCTTGAGCGGGAGTTCCTACAATGAGCAGTTCTTC

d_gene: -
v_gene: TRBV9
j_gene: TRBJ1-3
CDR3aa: CASSVEENTIYF
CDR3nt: TGTGCCAGCAGCGTAGAAGAAAACACCATATATTTT

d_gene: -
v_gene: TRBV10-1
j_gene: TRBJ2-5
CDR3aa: CASSDSQETQYF
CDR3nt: TGCGCCAGCAGTGACTCGCAAGAGACCCAGTACTTC

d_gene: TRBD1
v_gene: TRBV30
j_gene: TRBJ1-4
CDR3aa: CAWSPGQGNEKLFF
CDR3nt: TGTGCCTGGAGTCCGGGACAGGGCAATGAAAAACTGTTTTTT

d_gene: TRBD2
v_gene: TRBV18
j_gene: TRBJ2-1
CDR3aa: CASSLTTSGYNEQFF
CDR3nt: TGTGCCAGCTCACTCACGACTAGCGGCTACAATGAGCAGTTCTTC

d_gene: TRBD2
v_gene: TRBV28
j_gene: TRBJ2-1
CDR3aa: CASSLPGTSGVNEQFF
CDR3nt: TGTGCCAGCAGTTTACCCGGGACTAGCGGGGTCAATGAGCAGTTCTTC

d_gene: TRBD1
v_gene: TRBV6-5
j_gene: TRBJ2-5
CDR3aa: CASRRGRQGVLYF
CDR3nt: TGTGCCAGCCGAAGGGGGCGACAGGGGGTTCTTTACTTC

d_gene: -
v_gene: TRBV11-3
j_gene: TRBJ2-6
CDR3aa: CASSWGTSGANVLTF
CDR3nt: TGTGCCAGCAGCTGGGGTACCTCTGGGGCCAACGTCCTGACTTTC

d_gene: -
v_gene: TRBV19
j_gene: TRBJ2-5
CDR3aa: CASSIDRTQETQYF
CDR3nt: TGTGCCAGTAGTATCGACAGAACCCAAGAGACCCAGTACTTC

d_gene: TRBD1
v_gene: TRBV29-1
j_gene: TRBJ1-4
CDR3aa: CSVGQGGYEKLFF
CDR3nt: TGCAGCGTGGGACAGGGTGGGTATGAAAAACTGTTTTTT